Listed here are 24 T cell receptor beta chains from one sample, sequenced in a study of early T cells in non-severe SARS-CoV-2 infection. TCRdb reprocessed the 5' RACE reads with MiXCR, giving one entry per CDR3 protein. The sample yields 70,000 to 95,000 distinct CDR3 sequences, roughly 14% seen once. The sequencing input was whole blood. The receptor set was obtained from an adult who was a healthcare worker with PCR-confirmed SARS-CoV-2 infection or an uninfected control (not recorded which).

This clonotype has only a few counts. J is TRBJ1-4 and V is TRBV7-2; weak D call: TRBD1 (5 bases). Germline V gene data show CDR1 as SGHTA and CDR2 as FQGNSA. This CDR3 has 16 amino acids. V was clipped by 6 bases and J by 0 bases, with 14 bases between them. The CDR3 DNA sequence: TGTGCCAGCAGGAGGGCAGGGACCGCAACTAATGAAAAACTGTTTTTT. It yields the protein CASRRAGTATNEKLFF.

The gene calls are TRBV3-1 and TRBJ2-5; no reliable D call. V was pared by 1 base and J by 1 base, with 10 bases between. The germline gives CDR1 LGHDT, CDR2 YNNKEL (reference sequence). The CDR3 has 15 amino acids. The CDR3 DNA follows: TGTGCCAGCAGCCAAGCCGGCTTAAGCCAAGAGACCCAGTACTTC. It specifies CASSQAGLSQETQYF.

This clonotype showed up many times. The gene calls are TRBV19 and TRBJ2-2, with unresolved D. Trimming shortened V by 7 bases and J by 6 bases, and 12 bases separated the two germline ends. Germline values: CDR1 LNHDA, CDR2 SQIVND (reference sequence). The CDR3 sequence is 13 residues long. This CDR3 is CASNQGIAGELFF. The CDR3 DNA sequence: TGTGCCAGTAACCAAGGGATAGCCGGGGAGCTGTTTTTT.

This clonotype was found many times. The chain couples TRBV18 to TRBJ2-7; D may be TRBD2 (6 bases). In germline, CDR1 is KGHSH, CDR2 LQKENI. There are 15 residues in the CDR3. Trimming removed 5 bases from V and 4 bases from J, with 18 bases in between. The chain's CDR3 is CASSVGGKGEYEQYV. CDR3 nucleotides: TGTGCCAGCTCAGTGGGGGGAAAAGGCGAGTACGAGCAGTACGTC.

This clonotype was seen once. Possible read error: a much larger clone is one base away. This chain uses TRBV4-1 with TRBJ2-7; no firm D call. CDR1 is MGHRA, CDR2 YSYEKL, per germline. The CDR3 sequence is 13 residues long. The DNA of the CDR3 is TGCGCCATCAGCCAGGCACTCTACTACGAGCAGTACGTC. It translates to CAISQALYYEQYV.

This clonotype was seen repeatedly, ten times or more. The rearrangement joins TRBV19 to TRBJ2-5; 10 bases line up with TRBD1. With 6 bases clipped from V and 5 bases from J, the junction kept 12 bases outside the gene matches. The germline CDR1 and CDR2 sequences are LNHDA and SQIVND (reference sequence). CDR3 length equals 16 residues. CDR3 nucleotides: TGTGCCAGTAGACCGGGACAGGGGTTCCCGTCGGAGACCCAGTACTTC. This codes for CASRPGQGFPSETQYF.

This clonotype was counted between two and nine times. The rearrangement uses TRBV12-3 or TRBV12-4 and TRBJ2-1; TRBD2 matches 14 bases. V was clipped by 7 bases and J by 5 bases; unmatched bases: 7. The CDR3 has 16 amino acids. This CDR3 reads CASKTSGGANHNEQFF. Here the CDR3 DNA reads TGTGCCAGCAAGACTAGCGGGGGGGCAAATCACAATGAGCAGTTCTTC.

The chain's CDR3 is CASRQVEQYV. The CDR3 nucleotides are TGCGCCAGCAGGCAGGTCGAGCAGTACGTC. The V call is TRBV5-1, the J call TRBJ2-7; D gene ambiguous. The germline V and J ends were trimmed by 5 bases and 6 bases, with 6 bases remaining between them. This CDR3 contains 10 residues. From germline, CDR1 is SGHRS and CDR2 YFSETQ.

The V and J genes are TRBV5-4 and TRBJ2-3; 10 nucleotides match TRBD1. V dropped 5 bases and J dropped 1; count of bases not matched to a gene: 4. Germline-derived CDR1 and CDR2 are SGHNT and YYREEE (reference sequence). The CDR3 runs to 15 residues. The CDR3 bases are TGTGCCAGCAGGCGGGGGACAGGGGGCACAGATACGCAGTATTTT. It specifies CASRRGTGGTDTQYF.

The gene calls are TRBV6-2 or TRBV6-3 and TRBJ1-3; D may be TRBD1 (5 bases). The V gene lost 6 bases and the J gene lost 3 bases, with 12 bases spanning the gap. The CDR3 has 14 residues. The germline gives CDR1 MNHEY, CDR2 SVGEGT. The CDR3 is CASSPWTSGNTIYF. CDR3 sequence (DNA): TGTGCCAGCAGCCCTTGGACAAGTGGAAACACCATATATTTT.

This clonotype was seen more than once but under ten times. The rearrangement uses TRBV7-3 and TRBJ2-3, with 10 bases aligning to TRBD2. The junction had 7 bases not matched to a gene; V was cut back by 4 bases and J by 9 bases. The CDR3 is 14 amino acids. CDR1 and CDR2 from the germline V gene are SGHTA and FQGTGA. The CDR3 sequence: CASSSGAGGRTQYF. The CDR3 nucleotides are TGTGCCAGCAGCTCCGGAGCGGGGGGGCGAACGCAGTATTTT.

This chain links TRBV27 with TRBJ2-1; D is unresolved. Between the trimmed V and J ends, which lost 4 bases and 0 bases, there was a span of 10 bases. Germline V gene data show CDR1 as MNHEY and CDR2 as SMNVEV (reference sequence). The CDR3 is 15 amino acids. CDR3 region: CASSSATTSYNEQFF. In nucleotides, the CDR3 is TGTGCCAGCAGTTCCGCGACAACCTCCTACAATGAGCAGTTCTTC.

This clonotype has more than one count but fewer than ten. This chain connects TRBV7-8 to TRBJ2-1, with D possibly being TRBD2 (5 bases). V was pared by 3 bases and J by 5 bases, with 11 bases between. The CDR3 length is 14 residues. CDR1 and CDR2 from the germline V gene are SGHVS and FQNEAQ. The CDR3 protein is CASSLRARDNEQFF. CDR3 sequence (DNA): TGTGCCAGCAGCTTGAGAGCGAGGGACAATGAGCAGTTCTTC.

This clonotype was counted between two and nine times. The chain recombines TRBV7-2 with TRBJ2-7; D is possibly TRBD1 (6 bases). Per germline, CDR1 SGHTA and CDR2 FQGNSA. The CDR3 sequence is 13 residues long. The V and J ends lost 3 bases and 2 bases respectively, with 8 bases between them. The CDR3 sequence: CASSLGATYEQYV. The CDR3 coding sequence is TGTGCCAGCAGCTTGGGGGCTACCTACGAGCAGTACGTC.

The chain combines TRBV10-3 with TRBJ1-5, with TRBD1 as a possible D gene (5 bases). Germline V lookup: CDR1 ENHRY, CDR2 SYGVKD. This CDR3 is 13 amino acids long. The V and J ends lost 3 bases and 5 bases respectively, with 8 bases between them. This CDR3 reads CAISDRGDQPQHF. The CDR3, as DNA: TGTGCCATCAGTGACCGGGGGGATCAGCCCCAGCATTTT.

In this sample, this clonotype turned up a few times. V gene TRBV12-3 or TRBV12-4 combines with J gene TRBJ2-1, with D uncertain. V lost 3 bases and J 6 bases, leaving 18 bases between the germline ends. The CDR3 totals 16 residues. The CDR3 loop is CASSFRYSATRNEQFF. In nucleotides, the CDR3 is TGTGCCAGCAGTTTTCGGTATTCCGCGACACGCAATGAGCAGTTCTTC.

In its sample, this clonotype was seen a few times. The chain uses TRBV14 and TRBJ2-3; D is unresolved. V lost 0 bases and J lost 2, with 6 bases in between. Germline lookup yields CDR1 SGHDN and CDR2 FVKESK. The CDR3 spans 14 residues. The CDR3 nucleotides read TGTGCCAGCAGCCAAGAGAGGAACACAGATACGCAGTATTTT. Translated: CASSQERNTDTQYF.

This chain uses TRBV3-1 with TRBJ2-5; no firm D call. The germline CDR1 and CDR2 sequences are LGHDT and YNNKEL (reference sequence). There are 12 residues in the CDR3. Deletions cut 1 base from V and 5 bases from J, with 5 bases between. CDR3 protein: CASSQGSETQYF. The CDR3 nucleotides are TGTGCCAGCAGCCAAGGGTCGGAGACCCAGTACTTC.

This clonotype has just a few counts. This chain joins TRBV7-9 and TRBJ2-1; D may be TRBD2 (6 bases). Germline V gene data show CDR1 as SEHNR and CDR2 as FQNEAQ (reference sequence). CDR3 length: 16 amino acids. V was cut by 8 bases and J by 0 bases, with 17 bases left in between. The CDR3 DNA follows: TGTGCCAGCTCAAAGCGGGTCCCTAGCTCCTACAATGAGCAGTTCTTC. This codes for CASSKRVPSSYNEQFF.

V usage is TRBV19 and J usage is TRBJ2-3; TRBD1 matches 9 bases. Unmatched junction bases numbered 8, after V lost 7 bases and J lost 3 bases. CDR3 length equals 15 residues. The germline V gene has CDR1 LNHDA and CDR2 SQIVND (reference sequence). The CDR3 protein is CASTSGGQGTDTQYF. CDR3 bases: TGTGCCAGTACCTCAGGGGGACAGGGTACAGATACGCAGTATTTT.

The chain has TRBV20-1 and TRBJ1-5, with unresolved D. The V gene lost 7 bases and the J gene lost 0 bases, with 7 bases spanning the gap. This CDR3 region has 12 residues. Germline V lookup: CDR1 DFQATT, CDR2 SNEGSKA (reference sequence). In DNA form, the CDR3 reads TGCAGTGGAACGGATAGCAATCAGCCCCAGCATTTT. Encoded protein: CSGTDSNQPQHF.

The genes are TRBV5-4 and TRBJ2-2; possibly TRBD2 for D (6 bases). V was pared by 7 bases and J by 2 bases, with 18 bases between. The V gene's germline CDR1 is SGHNT and CDR2 YYREEE (reference sequence). This CDR3 region has 16 residues. The CDR3 loop reads CASSLGGRQNTGELFF. In nucleotides, the CDR3 is TGTGCCAGCTCCCTTGGAGGGAGACAAAACACCGGGGAGCTGTTTTTT.

This clonotype was seen repeatedly, ten times or more. J is TRBJ1-5 and V is TRBV29-1, with D possibly TRBD1 on 5 matching bases. Germline CDR1 and CDR2: SQVTM and ANQGSEA. The V and J ends lost 4 bases and 3 bases respectively, with 7 bases between them. CDR3 length equals 12 residues. In DNA, the CDR3 is TGCAGCGTTGGAGGGGACAATCAGCCCCAGCATTTT. Translating it yields CSVGGDNQPQHF.

The chain uses TRBV29-1 and TRBJ1-1, with a possible D match to TRBD1 (5 bases). CDR3 size: 13 residues. CDR1 SQVTM and CDR2 ANQGSEA come from the germline V gene. Trimming took off 7 bases at V and 6 bases at J, with 18 bases between the two ends. CDR3 region: CSAWILGVPEAFF. As DNA, the CDR3 is TGCAGCGCTTGGATATTGGGGGTTCCTGAAGCTTTCTTT.